The 21 T cell receptor beta chains given below trace back to one sample, sequenced in a study of OX40 agonist ivuxolimab in advanced cancers. Assay used: immunoSEQ multiplex PCR; TCRdb lists only in-frame clones, some missing. The table has tens of thousands of clones, about 85% seen once. Material: CD4+ or CD8+ T cells sorted from blood, obtained in a trial of the OX40 agonist ivuxolimab. These receptors were obtained from an adult with an advanced solid tumor such as melanoma, head and neck, liver or kidney cancer.

This sequence joins TRBV19 and TRBJ2-7; 10 bases are shared with TRBD2. CDR3 length: 14 residues. With 2 bases clipped from V and 6 bases from J, the junction kept 4 bases outside the gene matches. Germline assignment: CDR1 LNHDA and CDR2 SQIVND (reference sequence). CDR3 nucleotide sequence: TGTGCCAGTAGTATAAGCGGGAGGGCCCCCGAGCAGTACTTC. It translates to CASSISGRAPEQYF. Together with reference TRBV19 and TRBJ2-7, the CDR3 gives the full variable domain: DGGITQSPKYLFRKEGQNVTLSCEQNLNHDAMYWYRQDPGQGLRLIYYSQIVNDFQKGDIAEGYSVSREKKESFPLTVTSAQKNPTAFYLCASSISGRAPEQYFGPGTRLTVT.

The chain links TRBV4-1 to TRBJ2-6, with TRBD2 as a possible D gene (5 bases). CDR3 length: 16 amino acids. Germline assignment: CDR1 MGHRA and CDR2 YSYEKL. Trimming cost V 2 bases and J 0 bases, with 8 bases left between them. Here the CDR3 reads CASSQSGSSGANVLTF. The CDR3 DNA reads as TGCGCCAGCAGCCAATCGGGAAGCTCTGGGGCCAACGTCCTGACTTTC.

The CDR3: CSVSPGQGENTIYF. The CDR3 DNA sequence: TGCAGCGTTTCACCGGGACAGGGGGAAAACACCATATATTTT. The genes are TRBV29-1 and TRBJ1-3; 11 bases are shared with TRBD1. Losses at the gene ends were 5 bases for V and 6 bases for J; bases not matched to a gene: 6. From germline, CDR1 is SQVTM and CDR2 ANQGSEA. This CDR3 spans 14 amino acids.

This chain links TRBV7-9 with TRBJ2-6; D not certain. V lost 6 bases and J 0 bases, leaving 18 bases between the germline ends. CDR1 SEHNR and CDR2 FQNEAQ come from the germline V gene (reference sequence). The CDR3 spans 18 residues. The CDR3 DNA reads TGTGCCAGCAGTTTAAACCCGGGCTCTCGCTCTGGGGCCAACGTCCTGACTTTC. This sequence encodes CASSLNPGSRSGANVLTF.

The rearrangement uses TRBV28 and TRBJ1-3; TRBD1 agrees at 8 bases. This CDR3 spans 13 amino acids. CDR1 and CDR2 (germline): MDHEN, SYDVKM. CDR3 residues: CVGDRGLGNTIYF. As DNA, the CDR3 is TGTGTTGGAGACAGGGGTTTAGGAAACACCATATATTTT.

The genes are TRBV29-1 and TRBJ1-2, with no clear D. Trimming cost V 6 bases and J 8 bases, with 19 bases left between them. CDR1 and CDR2 from the germline V gene are SQVTM and ANQGSEA. The CDR3 runs 13 residues. CDR3 amino acids: CSVARSPPGGYTF. The CDR3 DNA follows: TGCAGCGTAGCCCGGTCCCCCCCGGGAGGCTACACCTTC.

This chain joins TRBV18 and TRBJ2-5; either TRBD1 or TRBD2 may fit D (5 bases each). V lost 6 bases, J lost 0 bases, and 17 bases lay in between. This CDR3 region has 16 residues. Germline V lookup: CDR1 KGHSH, CDR2 LQKENI. The CDR3 sequence is CASSKRDGSYQETQYF. The CDR3 region has the DNA TGTGCCAGCTCCAAAAGGGACGGATCGTACCAAGAGACCCAGTACTTC.

The V call is TRBV29-1, the J call TRBJ1-5; weak D call: TRBD1 (6 bases). CDR1 SQVTM and CDR2 ANQGSEA come from the germline V gene. The CDR3 extends over 13 amino acids. The ends were cut back, 6 bases at V and 6 bases at J, with 15 bases in the middle. In nucleotides, the CDR3 is TGCAGCGTGGGGGCAGGGATCGGTCAGCCCCAGCATTTT. Encoded protein: CSVGAGIGQPQHF.

The chain is built from TRBV9 and TRBJ2-5, with no clear D. In germline, CDR1 is SGDLS, CDR2 YYNGEE. V was clipped by 4 bases and J by 0 bases, with 13 bases between them. This CDR3 has 15 residues. The CDR3: CASSNEADYQETQYF. In DNA, the CDR3 is TGTGCCAGCAGCAATGAGGCGGATTACCAAGAGACCCAGTACTTC. The whole variable domain, filled in from reference TRBV9 and TRBJ2-5, reads DSGVTQTPKHLITATGQRVTLRCSPRSGDLSVYWYQQSLDQGLQFLIQYYNGEERAKGNILERFSAQQFPDLHSELNLSSLELGDSALYFCASSNEADYQETQYFGPGTRLLVL.

Remarks on this clone: Other DNA sequences in this specimen translate into the identical CDR3. J is TRBJ2-5 and V is TRBV7-2; D may be TRBD2 (5 bases). This CDR3 spans 13 amino acids. Trimming removed 1 base from V and 3 bases from J, with 6 bases in between. Germline V gene lookup returns CDR1 SGHTA and CDR2 FQGNSA. CDR3 sequence: CASSLGGKETQYF. DNA of the CDR3: TGTGCCAGCAGCTTAGGAGGGAAAGAGACCCAGTACTTC.

This clone has a handful of counts. This sequence joins TRBV28 and TRBJ1-2, with TRBD1 matching 8 bases. The CDR3 is 15 amino acids. CDR1 and CDR2 (germline): MDHEN, SYDVKM. Germline trimming cut 2 bases from V and 2 bases from J; bases unmatched to any gene: 4. The DNA for the CDR3 is TGTGCCAGCAGTTTAGCAGGGGGCGCAAACTATGGCTACACCTTC. Its protein product is CASSLAGGANYGYTF.

The table lists this clone with a count of one. For the CDR3, the DNA is TGTGCCAGCAGTTTTCAACAGGGGAGCTATGGCTACACCTTC. This translates into CASSFQQGSYGYTF. The V and J genes are TRBV28 and TRBJ1-2, with TRBD1 matching 7 bases. Germline CDR1 reads MDHEN; CDR2 reads SYDVKM. V gave up 3 bases and J gave up 4 bases; unmatched junction bases: 5. The CDR3 consists of 14 residues.

The chain links TRBV19 to TRBJ2-3, with TRBD2 matching over 9 bases. Germline V gene data show CDR1 as LNHDA and CDR2 as SQIVND (reference sequence). The V segment lost 5 bases and the J segment 4 bases; nucleotides outside the gene matches: 13. The CDR3 consists of 17 residues. CDR3 sequence (DNA): TGTGCCAGTAGTCCCTTCGTCTTAGCGGGAGTTTCAGATACGCAGTATTTT. Translating gives CASSPFVLAGVSDTQYF. Together with reference TRBV19 and TRBJ2-3, the CDR3 gives the full variable domain: DGGITQSPKYLFRKEGQNVTLSCEQNLNHDAMYWYRQDPGQGLRLIYYSQIVNDFQKGDIAEGYSVSREKKESFPLTVTSAQKNPTAFYLCASSPFVLAGVSDTQYFGPGTRLTVL.

CDR3 coding DNA: TGCAGCGTACAGGGTGTTGATCAGCCCCAGCATTTT. Encoded protein: CSVQGVDQPQHF. This chain connects TRBV29-1 to TRBJ1-5; a possible D gene is TRBD1 (6 bases). The CDR3 contains 12 residues. V lost 6 bases, J lost 5 bases, and 11 bases lay in between. Per the germline V gene, CDR1 is SQVTM and CDR2 is ANQGSEA.

This chain links TRBV7-3 with TRBJ2-3; 12 bases line up with TRBD2. Germline V gives CDR1 SGHTA, CDR2 FQGTGA. The CDR3 contains 17 residues. Trimming removed 4 bases from V and 4 bases from J; junction bases left unmatched: 9. The CDR3: CASSSSTSGRGADTQYF. The CDR3 bases are TGTGCCAGCAGCTCCTCGACTAGCGGGAGAGGGGCAGATACGCAGTATTTT.

V gene TRBV28 combines with J gene TRBJ2-1, with 8 bases fitting TRBD2. CDR3 length: 14 amino acids. The V gene end was trimmed by 6 bases and the J gene end by 0 bases; junction bases not matched to a gene: 1. Germline loops: CDR1 MDHEN, CDR2 SYDVKM. CDR3 sequence (DNA): TGTGCCAGCAGACTAGCGGCCTCCTACAATGAGCAGTTCTTC. It yields the protein CASRLAASYNEQFF. The variable domain in full, with the rest retrieved from reference TRBV28 and TRBJ2-1, is DVKVTQSSRYLVKRTGEKVFLECVQDMDHENMFWYRQDPGLGLRLIYFSYDVKMKEKGDIPEGYSVSREKKERFSLILESASTNQTSMYLCASRLAASYNEQFFGPGTRLTVL.

The chain links TRBV29-1 to TRBJ2-5; D remains unclear. This CDR3 comprises 13 residues. V was pared by 3 bases and J by 4 bases, with 12 bases between. Germline assignment: CDR1 SQVTM and CDR2 ANQGSEA. CDR3: CSVDPKRVETQYF. CDR3 coding DNA: TGCAGCGTTGACCCCAAACGTGTAGAGACCCAGTACTTC.

The CDR3 bases are TGTGCCACCAGCAGTTCGGGGGATGGCTACACCTTC. Its protein is CATSSSGDGYTF. The rearrangement uses TRBV15 and TRBJ1-2, with D possibly TRBD1 on 5 matching bases. The CDR3 loop spans 12 amino acids. Deletions cut 3 bases from V and 6 bases from J, with 8 bases between. Germline-derived CDR1 and CDR2 are LNHNV and YYDKDF (reference sequence).

J is TRBJ2-2 and V is TRBV4-3; no firm D call. CDR1 is LGHNA, CDR2 YSLEER, per germline. This CDR3 has 13 amino acids. V was trimmed by 0 bases and J by 7 bases, leaving 6 bases between them. CDR3: CASSQEGVGELFF. For the CDR3, the DNA is TGCGCCAGCAGCCAAGAGGGCGTCGGGGAGCTGTTTTTT.

The J gene is TRBJ1-1, the V gene TRBV18; 7 bases map to TRBD1. Losses at the gene ends were 5 bases for V and 7 bases for J; bases not matched to a gene: 4. CDR3 size: 12 residues. Germline CDR1 reads KGHSH; CDR2 reads LQKENI. The CDR3 DNA follows: TGTGCCAGCTCAACGGGACAGAGTGAAGCTTTCTTT. Protein sequence: CASSTGQSEAFF.

This sequence joins TRBV30 and TRBJ2-7; tentative D call: TRBD1 (5 bases). The germline CDR1 and CDR2 sequences are GTSNPN and SVGIG (reference sequence). With 0 bases removed from V and 4 bases from J, the gap between germline ends came to 10 bases. The CDR3 runs to 13 residues. CDR3 residues: CAWSVQVGYEQYF. DNA for the CDR3: TGTGCCTGGAGTGTACAGGTTGGGTACGAGCAGTACTTC.